These T cell receptor beta chains were read from a single sample in a study of blood T cell repertoires in COVID-19. The protocol was immunoSEQ multiplex PCR, while the TCRdb copy is restricted to in-frame clones and leaves out a portion. The sample consists of roughly 120,000 clones, about 80% of them appearing once. The sequenced sample consisted of peripheral blood. The receptors shown here come from a woman older than 75 with acute or convalescent COVID-19. Each CDR3 is given with its conserved first and last residue. D genes are given only for firm matches. Clone size is not always given. Where it is, it says once, few, many or a class for expanded clones.

V gene: TRBV5-6; D gene: -; J gene: TRBJ1-2; clone size: few; CDR3 protein: CASSRADRPNYGYTF; CDR3 DNA: TGTGCCAGCAGCCGCGCCGACAGACCTAACTATGGCTACACCTTC
V gene: TRBV18; D gene: TRBD2; J gene: TRBJ2-2; clone size: once; CDR3 protein: CASSPSTSGYTGELFF; CDR3 DNA: TGTGCCAGCTCACCTTCGACTAGCGGATACACCGGGGAGCTGTTTTTT
V gene: TRBV29-1; D gene: -; J gene: TRBJ2-2; clone size: -; CDR3 protein: CSVGTAAGDTGELFF; CDR3 DNA: TGCAGCGTTGGAACGGCGGCAGGGGACACCGGGGAGCTGTTTTTT
V gene: TRBV28; D gene: -; J gene: TRBJ2-4; clone size: once; CDR3 protein: CASLRGNIQYF; CDR3 DNA: TGTGCCAGCCTAAGGGGAAACATTCAGTACTTC
V gene: TRBV19; D gene: TRBD1; J gene: TRBJ2-7; clone size: -; CDR3 protein: CASSLLPGTATYEQYF; CDR3 DNA: TGTGCCAGTAGCCTTTTACCCGGGACAGCCACCTACGAGCAGTACTTC
V gene: TRBV5-1; D gene: TRBD1; J gene: TRBJ1-2; clone size: -; CDR3 protein: CASSLGRQGDGYTF; CDR3 DNA: TGCGCCAGCAGCTTGGGGCGACAGGGTGATGGCTACACCTTC
V gene: TRBV27; D gene: TRBD2; J gene: TRBJ2-7; clone size: few; CDR3 protein: CASSPTFRGGTSGRVVEQYF; CDR3 DNA: TGTGCCAGCAGTCCCACGTTTAGGGGCGGGACTAGCGGGAGAGTGGTCGAGCAGTACTTC
V gene: TRBV19; D gene: -; J gene: TRBJ1-1; clone size: -; CDR3 protein: CASSTRQPKTEAFF; CDR3 DNA: TGTGCCAGTAGTACCCGACAGCCGAAAACTGAAGCTTTCTTT
V gene: TRBV2; D gene: TRBD1; J gene: TRBJ2-5; clone size: -; CDR3 protein: CASSDRQGGETQYF; CDR3 DNA: TGTGCCAGCAGTGACCGACAGGGGGGCGAGACCCAGTACTTC
V gene: TRBV29-1; D gene: TRBD1; J gene: TRBJ1-1; clone size: -; CDR3 protein: CSVDRGLNTEAFF; CDR3 DNA: TGCAGCGTCGACAGGGGGCTGAACACTGAAGCTTTCTTT
V gene: TRBV15; D gene: TRBD1; J gene: TRBJ1-3; clone size: -; CDR3 protein: CATSRDSGRGRPYTIYF; CDR3 DNA: TGTGCCACCAGCAGAGATTCAGGCAGGGGGAGGCCTTACACCATATATTTT
V gene: TRBV10-3; D gene: TRBD1; J gene: TRBJ1-1; clone size: -; CDR3 protein: CAISPGQGARVTEAFF; CDR3 DNA: TGTGCCATCAGTCCAGGGCAGGGGGCGAGGGTCACTGAAGCTTTCTTT
V gene: TRBV15; D gene: -; J gene: TRBJ1-1; clone size: few; CDR3 protein: CATSRGGGTEAFF; CDR3 DNA: TGTGCCACCAGCAGAGGGGGGGGCACTGAAGCTTTCTTT
V gene: TRBV27; D gene: -; J gene: TRBJ2-3; clone size: few; CDR3 protein: CASSQLSPGIGADTQYF; CDR3 DNA: TGTGCCAGCAGTCAGTTATCTCCCGGGATCGGGGCAGATACGCAGTATTTT
V gene: TRBV19; D gene: -; J gene: TRBJ1-5; clone size: -; CDR3 protein: CASSNLGGAGQPQHF; CDR3 DNA: TGTGCCAGTAGTAACCTGGGGGGGGCGGGTCAGCCCCAGCATTTT
V gene: TRBV5-1; D gene: TRBD1; J gene: TRBJ2-1; clone size: -; CDR3 protein: CASSLEAGGDEQFF; CDR3 DNA: TGCGCCAGCAGCTTGGAGGCAGGGGGCGATGAGCAGTTCTTC
V gene: TRBV11-1; D gene: -; J gene: TRBJ1-1; clone size: -; CDR3 protein: CASSLGVGQEAFF; CDR3 DNA: TGTGCCAGCAGCTTAGGTGTAGGACAAGAAGCTTTCTTT
V gene: TRBV2; D gene: TRBD2; J gene: TRBJ2-1; clone size: -; CDR3 protein: CASSGTSGGEQFF; CDR3 DNA: TGTGCCAGCAGTGGGACTAGCGGGGGAGAGCAGTTCTTC
V gene: TRBV7-9; D gene: TRBD1; J gene: TRBJ2-5; clone size: -; CDR3 protein: CASSATGGLMETQYF; CDR3 DNA: TGTGCCAGCAGCGCAACAGGGGGCTTAATGGAGACCCAGTACTTC
V gene: TRBV30; D gene: TRBD1; J gene: TRBJ1-6; clone size: -; CDR3 protein: CAWRATGTGFNSPLHF; CDR3 DNA: TGTGCCTGGAGGGCAACCGGGACAGGGTTTAATTCACCCCTCCACTTT